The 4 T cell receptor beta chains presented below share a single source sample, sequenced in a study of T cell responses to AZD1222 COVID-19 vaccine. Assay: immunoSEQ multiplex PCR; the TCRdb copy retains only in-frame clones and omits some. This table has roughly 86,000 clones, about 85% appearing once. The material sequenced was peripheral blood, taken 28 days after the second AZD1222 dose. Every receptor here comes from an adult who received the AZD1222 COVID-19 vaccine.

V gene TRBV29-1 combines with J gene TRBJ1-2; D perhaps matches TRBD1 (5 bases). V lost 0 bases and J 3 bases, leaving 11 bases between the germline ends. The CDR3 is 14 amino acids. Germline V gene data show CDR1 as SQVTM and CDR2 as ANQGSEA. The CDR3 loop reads CSVEEDEGYYGYTF. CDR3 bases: TGCAGCGTTGAAGAGGACGAGGGGTACTATGGCTACACCTTC.

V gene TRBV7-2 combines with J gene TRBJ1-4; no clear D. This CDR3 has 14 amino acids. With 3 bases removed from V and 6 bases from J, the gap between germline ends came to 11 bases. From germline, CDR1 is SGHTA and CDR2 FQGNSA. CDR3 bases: TGTGCCAGCAGCTTGACCGGGTGGGATGAAAAACTGTTTTTT. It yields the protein CASSLTGWDEKLFF.

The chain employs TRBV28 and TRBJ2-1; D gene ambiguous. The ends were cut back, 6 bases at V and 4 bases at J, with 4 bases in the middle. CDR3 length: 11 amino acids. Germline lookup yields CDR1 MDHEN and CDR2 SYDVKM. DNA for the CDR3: TGTGCCAGCAGGCAATACAATGAGCAGTTCTTC. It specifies CASRQYNEQFF.

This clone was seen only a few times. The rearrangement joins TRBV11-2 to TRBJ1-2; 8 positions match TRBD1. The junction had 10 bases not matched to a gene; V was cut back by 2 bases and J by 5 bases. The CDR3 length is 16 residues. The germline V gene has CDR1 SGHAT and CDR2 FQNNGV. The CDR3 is CASSLRGDRSSYGYTF. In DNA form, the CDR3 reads TGTGCCAGCAGCTTACGGGGGGACAGGTCCTCTTATGGCTACACCTTC. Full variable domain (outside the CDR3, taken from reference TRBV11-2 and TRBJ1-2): EAGVAQSPRYKIIEKRQSVAFWCNPISGHATLYWYQQILGQGPKLLIQFQNNGVVDDSQLPKDRFSAERLKGVDSTLKIQPAKLEDSAVYLCASSLRGDRSSYGYTFGSGTRLTVV.